The present T cell receptor beta chain was sequenced within a study of shared clonotypes between healthy human individuals. The CDR3 covers 12 residues. Germline CDR1 and CDR2: SQVTM and ANQGSEA. The V and J ends lost 4 bases and 4 bases, in that order; junction bases with no gene match: 4. Libraries were prepared by immunoSEQ multiplex PCR; TCRdb keeps only in-frame clonotypes and omits some of them. The sample lists 2.3 million or so clones; about 92% were seen once. The sequencing input was naive CD4+ T cells from PBMCs. Subset denoted: CD45RA+ positively selected. This sequence was found in a man between 18 and 35 years old in good health. Some clones in this sample may be carry-over from other donors' samples. The chain is built from TRBV29-1 and TRBJ2-7; TRBD1 agrees at 7 bases. CDR3 loop: CSVASQGYEQYF. The CDR3 nucleotides are TGCAGCGTTGCGTCACAGGGGTACGAGCAGTACTTC.